This T cell receptor (beta chain) derives from a study of cytomegalovirus exposure and HLA in healthy donors. Study findings and constraints: Specific recognition of CMV antigens was confirmed in vitro for three chains (all CMV-associated). The classifier reportedly diagnosed cytomegalovirus status with high sensitivity and specificity. Most sequenced TCRs were rare (though some public TCRs occurred in many donors).

CDR3 length: 16 amino acids. The germline CDR1 and CDR2 sequences are MNHEY and SMNVEV (reference sequence). Trimming took 3 bases from V and 4 from J; bases not matched to a gene: 11. Among the 110 or so subjects of the validation cohort, separate from the roughly 700-subject first cohort, were the donors. Points on this clone: Its antigen is currently unknown. The same CDR3 is also encoded by other DNA sequences in this sample.

Assay used: immunoSEQ multiplex PCR; TCRdb lists only in-frame clones, some missing. The data contain 150,000 to 200,000 clones, approximately 86% of them singletons. Sequencing was carried out using PBMCs. V is TRBV27 and J is TRBJ2-5; 7 bases align to TRBD2. This TCR came from a woman aged 18-29 years in good health and CMV-seronegative. The CDR3 DNA reads as TGTGCCAGCAGTTTCCAGGGACTGGCGGGAGTAGAGACCCAGTACTTC. Protein sequence: CASSFQGLAGVETQYF.